This T cell receptor (beta chain) was observed in a study of early T cells in non-severe SARS-CoV-2 infection. About the study: Sequenced bulk RNA came from whole blood that was unsorted, and chains were unpaired.

The V gene lost 4 bases and the J gene lost 2 bases, with 10 bases spanning the gap. CDR1 and CDR2 from the germline V gene are MNHNY and SVGAGI (reference sequence). There are 14 residues in the CDR3. Each CDR3 protein gets one entry after TCRdb re-called the 5' RACE reads with MiXCR. The data show 40,000 to 60,000 distinct CDR3 sequences, 12% seen once. Sequenced: whole blood. The chain couples TRBV6-6 to TRBJ2-3, with D possibly being TRBD1 (5 bases). The source of this sequence is an adult who was a healthcare worker with PCR-confirmed SARS-CoV-2 infection or an uninfected control (not recorded which). CDR3: CASSSSGLTDTQYF. Written as DNA, the CDR3 is TGTGCCAGCAGTTCATCAGGGCTCACAGATACGCAGTATTTT.